This T cell receptor (beta chain) was profiled in a study of cytomegalovirus exposure and HLA in healthy donors. A multiplex PCR was run with 60 Vbeta primers and 13 Jbeta primers. Profiled with immunoSEQ multiplex PCR; TCRdb holds only in-frame clones, not every one. The sample includes 150,000 to 200,000 clones. Germline CDR1 SGHRS, CDR2 YFSETQ. Trimming removed 4 bases from V and 7 bases from J, with 12 bases in between. The CDR3 is 13 amino acids. This chain joins TRBV5-1 and TRBJ2-1; D might be TRBD2 (5 bases). The sequenced material came from PBMCs. The clonotype comes from a woman aged 18-29 years in good health and CMV-seropositive. The CDR3 is CASSPGLRNEQFF. CDR3 sequence (DNA): TGCGCCAGCAGCCCCGGACTGCGGAATGAGCAGTTCTTC.